These 2 T cell receptor beta chains share one sample of origin, sequenced in a study of CD8+CD57+ T cells in acquired aplastic anemia. The use of genomic DNA as template underpinned the TCR beta VDJ and CDR3 profiling. TCRdb processed the reads anew with MiXCR; each CDR3 protein has one entry. Of about 150,000 distinct CDR3 sequences in the sample, about 50% were seen once. All sequencing subjects had displayed CD8+CD57+ cell expansion on flow cytometry. Sequencing used sorted CD4+, CD8+, or CD8+CD57+ T cells (not recorded which) from PBMCs. The receptors shown here come from a human donor with aplastic anemia.

V usage is TRBV4-1 and J usage is TRBJ1-1, with D possibly TRBD1 on 6 matching bases. The CDR3 spans 13 residues. CDR1 is MGHRA, CDR2 YSYEKL, per germline. V lost 2 bases to trimming and J lost 5 bases, with 9 bases between them. The CDR3 sequence is CASSQLDRTEAFF. CDR3 nucleotide sequence: TGCGCCAGCAGCCAACTAGACAGGACTGAAGCTTTCTTT.

This clonotype was counted only a few times. The chain couples TRBV29-1 to TRBJ1-1; D possibly corresponds to TRBD1 (5 bases). Germline lookup yields CDR1 SQVTM and CDR2 ANQGSEA. The CDR3 spans 15 residues. V was pared by 6 bases and J by 0 bases, with 17 bases between. In nucleotides, the CDR3 is TGCAGCGTACACCGGGACGGTAACATGAACACTGAAGCTTTCTTT. It translates to CSVHRDGNMNTEAFF.